This T cell receptor (beta chain) was recorded in a study of PD-L1 blockade in urothelial cancer. Whole-study context: Samples came from 3 weeks, at the second dose, and 6 weeks into treatment.

The time point is: peripheral blood 6 weeks after treatment start. Measured with immunoSEQ multiplex PCR; TCRdb has only the in-frame clones, and not every one. The data show about 50,000 clones, more than 80% seen once. Trimming removed 4 bases at V and 3 bases at J, with 14 bases between. The germline V gene encodes CDR1 SGHRS and CDR2 YFSETQ. This CDR3 has 14 residues. This TCR derives from a man aged 65-85 years with urothelial cancer. The specimen was PBMCs, collected around atezolizumab (anti-PD-L1) treatment. The rearrangement links TRBV5-1 to TRBJ2-7, with TRBD1 as a possible D gene (6 bases). CDR3 in amino acids: CASSQTGINYEQYF. In DNA form, the CDR3 reads TGCGCCAGCAGCCAGACAGGTATCAACTACGAGCAGTACTTC.